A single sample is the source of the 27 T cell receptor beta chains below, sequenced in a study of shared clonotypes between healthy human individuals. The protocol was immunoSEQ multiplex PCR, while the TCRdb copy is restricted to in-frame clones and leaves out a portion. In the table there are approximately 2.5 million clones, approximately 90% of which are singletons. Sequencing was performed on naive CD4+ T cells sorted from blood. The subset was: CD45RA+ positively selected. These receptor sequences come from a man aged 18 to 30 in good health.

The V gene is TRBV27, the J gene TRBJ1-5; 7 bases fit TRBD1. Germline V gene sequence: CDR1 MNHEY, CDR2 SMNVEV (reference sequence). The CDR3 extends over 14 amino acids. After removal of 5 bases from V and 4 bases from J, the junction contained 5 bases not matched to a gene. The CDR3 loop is CASSLQGMNQPQHF. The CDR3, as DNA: TGTGCCAGCAGTCTACAGGGGATGAATCAGCCCCAGCATTTT.

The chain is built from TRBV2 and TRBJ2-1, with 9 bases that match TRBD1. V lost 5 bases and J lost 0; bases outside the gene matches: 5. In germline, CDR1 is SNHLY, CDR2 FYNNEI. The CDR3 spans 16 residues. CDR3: CASSRDRVTSYNEQFF. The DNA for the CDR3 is TGTGCCAGCAGTCGGGACAGGGTGACCTCCTACAATGAGCAGTTCTTC. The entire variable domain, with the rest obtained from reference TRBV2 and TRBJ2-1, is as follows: EPEVTQTPSHQVTQMGQEVILRCVPISNHLYFYWYRQILGQKVEFLVSFYNNEISEKSEIFDDQFSVERPDGSNFTLKIRSTKLEDSAMYFCASSRDRVTSYNEQFFGPGTRLTVL.

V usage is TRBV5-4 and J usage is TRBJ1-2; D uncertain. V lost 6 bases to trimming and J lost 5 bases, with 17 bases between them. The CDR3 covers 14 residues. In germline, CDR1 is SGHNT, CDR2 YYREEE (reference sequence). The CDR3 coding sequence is TGTGCCAGCACCACCCCGGGGAGCGTTTATGGCTACACCTTC. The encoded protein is CASTTPGSVYGYTF.

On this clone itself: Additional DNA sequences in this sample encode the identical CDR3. Written as DNA, the CDR3 is TGTGCCTGGAGTTCCAGCTCCTATAATTCACCCCTCCACTTT. It codes for CAWSSSSYNSPLHF. The J gene is TRBJ1-6, the V gene TRBV30; the D is unclear. This CDR3 has 14 amino acids. Germline-derived CDR1 and CDR2 are GTSNPN and SVGIG (reference sequence). The ends were cut back, 2 bases at V and 0 bases at J, with 5 bases in the middle.

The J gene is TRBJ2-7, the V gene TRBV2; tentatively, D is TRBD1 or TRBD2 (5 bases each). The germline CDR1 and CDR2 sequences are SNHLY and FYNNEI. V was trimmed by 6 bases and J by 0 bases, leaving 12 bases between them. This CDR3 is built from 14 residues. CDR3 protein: CASRPGTGSYEQYF. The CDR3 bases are TGTGCCAGCAGACCTGGGACGGGCTCCTACGAGCAGTACTTC.

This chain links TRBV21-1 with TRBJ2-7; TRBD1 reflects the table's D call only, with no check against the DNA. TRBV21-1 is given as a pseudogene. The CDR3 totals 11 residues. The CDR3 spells CASSWPNEQYF. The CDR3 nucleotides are TGTGCCAGCAGCTGGCCCAACGAGCAGTACTTC.

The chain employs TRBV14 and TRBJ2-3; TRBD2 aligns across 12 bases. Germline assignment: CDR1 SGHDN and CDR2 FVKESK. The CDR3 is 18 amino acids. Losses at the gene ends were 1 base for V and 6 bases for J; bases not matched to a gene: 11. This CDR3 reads CASSQARLAGVRGDTQYF. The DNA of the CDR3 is TGTGCCAGCAGCCAAGCCCGACTAGCGGGGGTCCGCGGTGATACGCAGTATTTT.

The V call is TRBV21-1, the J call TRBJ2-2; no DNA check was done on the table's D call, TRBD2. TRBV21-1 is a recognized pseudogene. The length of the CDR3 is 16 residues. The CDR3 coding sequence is TGTGCCAGCAGCAAAGCCAAAGCGGGCTTCACCGGGGAGCTGTTTTTT. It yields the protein CASSKAKAGFTGELFF.

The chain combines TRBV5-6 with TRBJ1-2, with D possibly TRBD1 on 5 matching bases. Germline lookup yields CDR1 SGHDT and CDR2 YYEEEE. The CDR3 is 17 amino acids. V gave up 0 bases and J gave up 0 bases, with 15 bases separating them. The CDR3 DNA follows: TGTGCCAGCAGCTTGGTCGGGGCAGCAAAAGCTAACTATGGCTACACCTTC. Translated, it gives CASSLVGAAKANYGYTF.

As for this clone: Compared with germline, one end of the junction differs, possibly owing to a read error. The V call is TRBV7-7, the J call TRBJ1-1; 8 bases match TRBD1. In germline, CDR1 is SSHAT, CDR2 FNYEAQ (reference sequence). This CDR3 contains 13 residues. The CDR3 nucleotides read TGTGCTAGCAGCGCTGACAGGGGAGCTGAAGCTTTCTTT. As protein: CASSADRGAEAFF.

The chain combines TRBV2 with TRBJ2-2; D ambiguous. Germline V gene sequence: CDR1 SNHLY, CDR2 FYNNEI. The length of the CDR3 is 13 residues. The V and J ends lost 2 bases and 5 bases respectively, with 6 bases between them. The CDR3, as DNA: TGTGCCAGCAGTGAAATCACAACCGGGGAGCTGTTTTTT. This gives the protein CASSEITTGELFF.

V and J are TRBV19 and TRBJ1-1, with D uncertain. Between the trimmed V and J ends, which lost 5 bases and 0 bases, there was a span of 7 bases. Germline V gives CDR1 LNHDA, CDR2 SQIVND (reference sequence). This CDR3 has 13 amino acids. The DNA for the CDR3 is TGTGCCAGTAGTGTTGTCTTGAACACTGAAGCTTTCTTT. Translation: CASSVVLNTEAFF.

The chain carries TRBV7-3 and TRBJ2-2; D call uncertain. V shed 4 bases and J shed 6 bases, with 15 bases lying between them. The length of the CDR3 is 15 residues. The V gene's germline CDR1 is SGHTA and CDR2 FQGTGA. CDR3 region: CASSSLWVPAGELFF. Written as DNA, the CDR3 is TGTGCCAGCAGCTCGCTGTGGGTTCCGGCCGGGGAGCTGTTTTTT.

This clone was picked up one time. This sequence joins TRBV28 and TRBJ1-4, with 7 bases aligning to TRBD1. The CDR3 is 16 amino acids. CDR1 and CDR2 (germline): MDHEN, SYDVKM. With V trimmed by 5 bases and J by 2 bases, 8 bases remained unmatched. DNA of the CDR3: TGTGCCAGCAGTCAGGAGGGGGCGAGGACTAATGAAAAACTGTTTTTT. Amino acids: CASSQEGARTNEKLFF. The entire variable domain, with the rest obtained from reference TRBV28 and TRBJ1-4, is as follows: DVKVTQSSRYLVKRTGEKVFLECVQDMDHENMFWYRQDPGLGLRLIYFSYDVKMKEKGDIPEGYSVSREKKERFSLILESASTNQTSMYLCASSQEGARTNEKLFFGSGTQLSVL.

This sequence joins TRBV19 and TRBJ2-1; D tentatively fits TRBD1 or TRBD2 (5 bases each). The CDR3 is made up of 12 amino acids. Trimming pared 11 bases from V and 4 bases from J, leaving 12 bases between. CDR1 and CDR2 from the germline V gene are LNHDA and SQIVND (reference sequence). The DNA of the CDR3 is TGTGCCGTCCGGGACCGGTACAATGAGCAGTTCTTC. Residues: CAVRDRYNEQFF.

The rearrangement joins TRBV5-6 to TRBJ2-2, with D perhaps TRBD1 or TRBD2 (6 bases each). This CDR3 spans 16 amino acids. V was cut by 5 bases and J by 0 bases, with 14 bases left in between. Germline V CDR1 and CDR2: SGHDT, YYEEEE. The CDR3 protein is CASRVAGGSNTGELFF. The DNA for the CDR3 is TGTGCCAGCAGGGTTGCCGGGGGCTCGAACACCGGGGAGCTGTTTTTT. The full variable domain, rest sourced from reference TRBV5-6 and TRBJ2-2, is DAGVTQSPTHLIKTRGQQVTLRCSPKSGHDTVSWYQQALGQGPQFIFQYYEEEERQRGNFPDRFSGHQFPNYSSELNVNALLLGDSALYLCASRVAGGSNTGELFFGEGSRLTVL.

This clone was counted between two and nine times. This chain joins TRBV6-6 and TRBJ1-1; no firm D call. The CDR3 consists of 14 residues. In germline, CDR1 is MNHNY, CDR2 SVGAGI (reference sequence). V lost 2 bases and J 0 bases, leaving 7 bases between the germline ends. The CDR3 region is CASSYAQLNTEAFF. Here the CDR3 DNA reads TGTGCCAGCAGTTACGCTCAACTGAACACTGAAGCTTTCTTT.

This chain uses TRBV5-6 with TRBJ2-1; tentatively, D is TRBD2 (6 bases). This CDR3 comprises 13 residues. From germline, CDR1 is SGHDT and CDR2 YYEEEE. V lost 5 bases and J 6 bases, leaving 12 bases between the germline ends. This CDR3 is CASRREASNEQFF. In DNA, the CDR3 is TGTGCCAGCAGAAGGGAGGCAAGCAATGAGCAGTTCTTC.

CDR3 coding DNA: TGTGCCAGCAGTGGGCCGGGCGCCAAAAACATTCAGTACTTC. Protein: CASSGPGAKNIQYF. The rearrangement uses TRBV25-1 and TRBJ2-4; D is ambiguous. CDR1 and CDR2 from the germline V gene are MGHDK and SYGVNS. Trimming removed 4 bases from V and 1 base from J, with 8 bases in between. CDR3 length: 14 amino acids.

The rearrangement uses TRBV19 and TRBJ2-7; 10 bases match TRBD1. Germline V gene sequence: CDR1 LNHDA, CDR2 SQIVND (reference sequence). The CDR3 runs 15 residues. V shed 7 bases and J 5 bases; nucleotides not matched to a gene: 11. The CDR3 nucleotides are TGTGCCAGTAACAGAAGGGACAGGGGAGGAGACGAGCAGTACTTC. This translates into CASNRRDRGGDEQYF.

This CDR3 reads CASSWCPGTGAGTEAFF. CDR3 nucleotides: TGTGCCAGCAGTTGGTGTCCCGGGACAGGGGCGGGCACTGAAGCTTTCTTT. The V and J genes are TRBV6-9 and TRBJ1-1, with TRBD1 matching 10 bases. Germline V lookup: CDR1 MNHGY, CDR2 SVAAGI. The trim removed 4 bases at V and 4 bases at J, leaving 12 bases unmatched. This CDR3 has 17 amino acids.

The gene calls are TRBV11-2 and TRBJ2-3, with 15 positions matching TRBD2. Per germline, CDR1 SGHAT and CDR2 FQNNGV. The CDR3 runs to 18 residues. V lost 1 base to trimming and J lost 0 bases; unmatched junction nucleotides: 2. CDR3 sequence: CASSLGTSGRGSTDTQYF. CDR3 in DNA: TGTGCCAGCAGCTTAGGGACTAGCGGGAGGGGTAGCACAGATACGCAGTATTTT.

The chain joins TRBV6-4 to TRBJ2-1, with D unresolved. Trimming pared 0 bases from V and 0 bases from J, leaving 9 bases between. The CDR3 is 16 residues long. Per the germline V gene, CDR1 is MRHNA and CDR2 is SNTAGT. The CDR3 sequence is CASSDSFLDSYNEQFF. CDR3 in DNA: TGTGCCAGCAGTGACTCGTTCCTAGACTCCTACAATGAGCAGTTCTTC.

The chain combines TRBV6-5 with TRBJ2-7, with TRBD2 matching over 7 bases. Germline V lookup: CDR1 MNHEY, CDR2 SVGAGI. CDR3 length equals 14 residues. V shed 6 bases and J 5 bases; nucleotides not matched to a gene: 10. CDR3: CASSQPGGGNEQYF. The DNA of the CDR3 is TGTGCCAGCAGCCAGCCGGGGGGTGGCAACGAGCAGTACTTC.

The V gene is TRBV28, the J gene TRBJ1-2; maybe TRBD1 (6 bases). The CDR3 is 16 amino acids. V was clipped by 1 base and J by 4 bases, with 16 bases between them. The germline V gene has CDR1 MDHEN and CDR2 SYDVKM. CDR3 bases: TGTGCCAGCAGTTTATCTGAGGGGGAACTTCTCTATGGCTACACCTTC. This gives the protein CASSLSEGELLYGYTF.

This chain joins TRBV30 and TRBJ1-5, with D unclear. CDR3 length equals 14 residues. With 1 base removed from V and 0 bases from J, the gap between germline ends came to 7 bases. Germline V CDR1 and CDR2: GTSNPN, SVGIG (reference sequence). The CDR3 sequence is CAWSGGISNQPQHF. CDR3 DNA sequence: TGTGCCTGGAGTGGGGGTATTAGCAATCAGCCCCAGCATTTT.

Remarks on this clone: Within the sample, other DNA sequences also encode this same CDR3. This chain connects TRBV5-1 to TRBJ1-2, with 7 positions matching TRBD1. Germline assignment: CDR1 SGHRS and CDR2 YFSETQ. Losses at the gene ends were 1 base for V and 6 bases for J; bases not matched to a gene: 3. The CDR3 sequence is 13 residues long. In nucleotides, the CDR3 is TGCGCCAGCAGCTTGCAGGGGGTCGATGGCTACACCTTC. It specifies CASSLQGVDGYTF.